This is a list of T cell receptor beta chains from one sample in a study of PD-1 blockade in classical Hodgkin lymphoma. Only in-frame clones appear in the TCRdb table, and some are missing; sequencing was by immunoSEQ multiplex PCR. The sample comprises 25,000 to 35,000 clones, around 80% of which are singletons, and approximately 0.82% rests with the top ten. The sample here was CD4+ T cells from blood, taken before the fourth cycle of nivolumab. The receptors here all came from a human donor with classical Hodgkin lymphoma. Each CDR3 is given with its conserved first and last residue. The D gene is left open where the match is weak. Size is omitted from some rows. Given values are once, few, many or a class for expanded clones.

v_gene	d_gene	j_gene	abundance	CDR3nt	CDR3aa
TRBV7-2	NA	TRBJ1-3	NA	TGTGCCAGCAGCTTAGTTAGATCGGTCGGGGGGCTAGGAAACACCATATATTTT	CASSLVRSVGGLGNTIYF
TRBV6-6	NA	TRBJ2-3	NA	TGTGCCAGCAGTTACAGGGAAGGGGGGCGCACAGATACGCAGTATTTT	CASSYREGGRTDTQYF
TRBV5-5	TRBD1	TRBJ1-2	NA	TGTGCCAGCAGCGCCCAGGGGGACTATGGCTACACCTTC	CASSAQGDYGYTF
TRBV28	TRBD1	TRBJ1-5	NA	TGTGCCAGCAGCGCTTGGACAGGGGGCGAATCCCAGCCCCAGCATTTT	CASSAWTGGESQPQHF
TRBV27	TRBD2	TRBJ2-5	NA	TGTGCCAGCAGTTTATTAGCGGGGGGGCGAGAGACCCAGTACTTC	CASSLLAGGRETQYF
TRBV18	TRBD1	TRBJ1-1	NA	TGTGCCAGCTCACCGGGGGACAGGGGAACTCTTGAAGCTTTCTTT	CASSPGDRGTLEAFF
TRBV14	NA	TRBJ1-1	NA	TGTGCCAGCAGCCAAACCGGAAAACGGGATACTGAAGCTTTCTTT	CASSQTGKRDTEAFF
TRBV2	TRBD1	TRBJ1-6	NA	TGTGCCAGAGGGGGCGGGGCCTATAATTCACCCCTCCACTTT	CARGGGAYNSPLHF
TRBV6-1	NA	TRBJ1-2	NA	TGTGCCAGTGCGGAGGGACGGTATGGCTACACCTTC	CASAEGRYGYTF
TRBV5-1	NA	TRBJ2-3	NA	TGCGCCAGCAGCCTACTGGGGGGGGCCCCTATCACAGATACGCAGTATTTT	CASSLLGGAPITDTQYF
TRBV19	NA	TRBJ2-2	NA	TGTGCCAGTACCCATCCCCCTTACAGGAACACCGGGGAGCTGTTTTTT	CASTHPPYRNTGELFF
TRBV7-2	TRBD2	TRBJ2-5	NA	TGTGCCAGCAGCATAGGACTAGCGGGGGGAGAGACCCAGTACTTC	CASSIGLAGGETQYF
TRBV7-9	NA	TRBJ2-1	NA	TGTGCCAGCAGCGTCAATGAGCAGTTCTTC	CASSVNEQFF
TRBV7-3	TRBD2	TRBJ2-3	NA	TGTGCCAGCAGCCACCGTGGGGAGCGGGGGGACCCAGATACGCAGTATTTT	CASSHRGERGDPDTQYF
TRBV7-6	NA	TRBJ1-1	NA	TGTGCCAGCAGCAAAAGTCCCCTGACAGGAAGGGGAACTGAAGCTTTCTTT	CASSKSPLTGRGTEAFF
TRBV30	NA	TRBJ1-1	NA	TGTGCCTGGAAGACAGGCCTTACGAACACTGAAGCTTTCTTT	CAWKTGLTNTEAFF
TRBV9	TRBD1	TRBJ1-6	few	TGTGCCAGCAACAAGGACAGGGGCGACTCACCCCTCCACTTT	CASNKDRGDSPLHF
TRBV10-3	NA	TRBJ2-7	NA	TGTGCCATCAGTGAGTCGTCTTACGAGCAGTACTTC	CAISESSYEQYF
TRBV5-6	NA	TRBJ2-7	NA	TGTGCCAGCAGCTTGTACGTGACTAGGGTCCCTAAGGAGCAGTACTTC	CASSLYVTRVPKEQYF
TRBV5-1	NA	TRBJ1-3	NA	TGCGCCAGCAGCATCTCAGGTATTGGAAACACCATATATTTT	CASSISGIGNTIYF
TRBV18	NA	TRBJ2-7	NA	TGTGCCAGCTCACCACGGGGGGAAGAGCAGTACTTC	CASSPRGEEQYF
TRBV30	NA	TRBJ2-5	NA	TGTGCCTGGAGTGGTGGAGGGGAAGAGACCCAGTACTTC	CAWSGGGEETQYF
TRBV11-3	NA	TRBJ2-5	NA	TGTGCCAGCAGCCGGGGGCTAGCGACCCAAGAGACCCAGTACTTC	CASSRGLATQETQYF
TRBV7-2	NA	TRBJ2-7	NA	TGTGCCAGCAGCGGACTTGCGGAATACGAGCAGTACTTC	CASSGLAEYEQYF
TRBV27	TRBD1	TRBJ1-5	NA	TGTGCCAGCAGCCATGGGACAGGCGGGGATCAGCCCCAGCATTTT	CASSHGTGGDQPQHF
TRBV4-1	TRBD1	TRBJ2-7	NA	TGCGCCAGCAGCCAGCAGGGACAGGGGGTGGACGAGCAGTACTTC	CASSQQGQGVDEQYF
TRBV7-8	NA	TRBJ1-1	NA	TGTGCCAGCAGCTTACGGTCGGTTAACACTGAAGCTTTCTTT	CASSLRSVNTEAFF
TRBV11-2	NA	TRBJ1-6	few	TGTGCCAGCAGCTTGGACGGGTATAATTCACCCCTCCACTTT	CASSLDGYNSPLHF
TRBV5-1	NA	TRBJ1-5	NA	TGCGCCAGCAGCACCCGGAAGGTAGGGACGGATAGCAATCAGCCCCAGCATTTT	CASSTRKVGTDSNQPQHF
TRBV7-2	NA	TRBJ2-5	NA	TGTGCCAGCAGCCGAACCGGGACCACCGAGACCCAGTACTTC	CASSRTGTTETQYF
TRBV7-2	NA	TRBJ2-7	NA	TGTGCCAGCAGCCCCGGACAGCCAGCTTACGAGCAGTACTTC	CASSPGQPAYEQYF
TRBV11-2	NA	TRBJ1-3	NA	TGTGCCAGCAGCTCGGTCCAGGCCAGGTGGGGAAACACCATATATTTT	CASSSVQARWGNTIYF
TRBV29-1	NA	TRBJ1-4	NA	TGCAGCGTTGACCAGGGGAGAGGTAATGAAAAACTGTTTTTT	CSVDQGRGNEKLFF
TRBV19	TRBD1	TRBJ1-1	NA	TGTGCCAGTAGCCAGGACAGGGATAACACTGAAGCTTTCTTT	CASSQDRDNTEAFF
TRBV27	NA	TRBJ2-7	NA	TGTGCCAGCAGTTTCGGGGTGATGAGCTCCTACGAGCAGTACTTC	CASSFGVMSSYEQYF
TRBV30	NA	TRBJ1-5	NA	TGTGCCTGGAGTGGGGGGGGCAATCAGCCCCAGCATTTT	CAWSGGGNQPQHF
TRBV18	NA	TRBJ2-1	NA	TGTGCCAGCTCACCTAGCCCATGGCTAGACAATGAGCAGTTCTTC	CASSPSPWLDNEQFF
TRBV5-6	NA	TRBJ2-7	NA	TGTGCCAGCACCTATCCACTGGCAGGGGCAGGCGAGCAGTACTTC	CASTYPLAGAGEQYF
TRBV6-5	TRBD1	TRBJ2-7	NA	TGTGCCAGCAGAAAGGGACAGTCCTACGAGCAGTACTTC	CASRKGQSYEQYF
TRBV6-6	TRBD1	TRBJ2-2	NA	TGTGCCAGCAGTTATGGTGGGACAGGGGGGACCGGGGAGCTGTTTTTT	CASSYGGTGGTGELFF
TRBV9	TRBD2	TRBJ2-3	NA	TGTGCCAGCAGCGTAGGTAATAACGGGGGGAAGAGCACAGATACGCAGTATTTT	CASSVGNNGGKSTDTQYF
TRBV15	TRBD1	TRBJ1-2	NA	TGTGCCACCAGCAAAGTAAATTTGGGACAGGGGGTCAGGGGTCGCGGCTATGGCTACACCTTC	CATSKVNLGQGVRGRGYGYTF